This section outlines one T cell receptor (beta chain) sequence together with its context. The data were produced by immunoSEQ multiplex PCR, yet TCRdb's version contains in-frame clones alone and is incomplete. The sample lists more than 40,000 clones, about 90% occurring once. The data were taken from a study of regulatory and conventional T cells in RAG deficiency. Genomic DNA came from blood conventional CD4+ T cells gated CD25-low CD127-high. This CDR3 region has 16 residues. Germline loops: CDR1 SGHRS, CDR2 YFSETQ. Trimming at V came to 0 bases and at J to 3 bases, leaving 6 bases not matched to a gene. These records were also assigned to another study, of regulatory T cells. That work contributes: The PCR used 52 TRBV and 13 TRBJ primers.

This chain connects TRBV5-1 to TRBJ2-7, with 10 nucleotides matching TRBD1. The receptor was isolated from a human donor in good health. Sequences were obtained from CD4+ effector T cells sorted from blood. CDR3 region: CASSLGQGASYYEQYF. The CDR3 DNA reads TGCGCCAGCAGCTTGGGACAGGGGGCTTCTTACTACGAGCAGTACTTC.